The table lists the clone carrying this T cell receptor (beta chain) with many counts. This sample was taken from a study of neurological immune-mediated disorders. V was pared by 3 bases and J by 6 bases, with 17 bases between. The V gene's germline CDR1 is DFQATT and CDR2 SNEGSKA (reference sequence). The CDR3 is made up of 14 amino acids. One entry per CDR3 protein results from TCRdb running MiXCR on the 5' RACE reads. Counted here are about 70,000 distinct CDR3 sequences, around 5% occurring once; the ten biggest clones make up approximately 5.6%. Sequenced input: PBMCs. This receptor was taken from a human donor with multiple sclerosis. The donor label of this sample is uncertain. This chain joins TRBV20-1 and TRBJ1-2, with D perhaps TRBD1 (5 bases). In DNA, the CDR3 is TGCAGTGCTAGGAAAGTCTGGGGGTTGAATGGCTACACCTTC. This codes for CSARKVWGLNGYTF.